Listed below are T cell receptor beta chains from one sample, sequenced in a study of blood T cell repertoires in COVID-19. Clones were read by immunoSEQ multiplex PCR, and TCRdb kept only the in-frame ones, dropping some. This table has under 85,000 clones, 82% appearing once. Material for sequencing was peripheral blood. These receptors originate from a man aged 45-65 years with acute or convalescent COVID-19. CDR3s include the opening cysteine and the closing phenylalanine or tryptophan. The D gene is left open where the match is weak. Size values are once, few and many counts, or a class for expanded clones, and some rows have none.

TRBD1 TRBJ1-5 . TRBV6-6 TGTGCCAGCATAGGCCGGGACAGACTCAATCAGCCCCAGCATTTT CASIGRDRLNQPQHF
TRBD1 TRBJ1-2 . TRBV27 TGTGCCAGCAGTCCAGGGACAGTAAACTATGGCTACACCTTC CASSPGTVNYGYTF
TRBD1 TRBJ1-3 . TRBV3-1/TRBV3-2 TGTGCCAGCAGCCAGGGACAGCCAGGAAACACCATATATTTT CASSQGQPGNTIYF
. TRBJ1-6 . TRBV3-1/TRBV3-2 TGTGCCAGCAGCCGAAACAGGGATTCACCCCTCCACTTT CASSRNRDSPLHF
TRBD1 TRBJ2-1 . TRBV19 TGTGCCAGTAGACCACCGGGACAGGGCGGCGATGAGCAGTTCTTC CASRPPGQGGDEQFF
. TRBJ1-5 . TRBV28 TGTGCCAGCACTCTGGTCGGGATTCAACAGCCCCAGCATTTT CASTLVGIQQPQHF
. TRBJ1-1 few TRBV27 TGTGCCAGCAGTCCCCCGACACAGGGTATTAACACTGAAGCTTTCTTT CASSPPTQGINTEAFF
. TRBJ1-4 . TRBV15 TGTGCCACCAGCAGAGATGGGGGGACGCGAGGTGAAAAACTGTTTTTT CATSRDGGTRGEKLFF
TRBD1 TRBJ2-7 . TRBV27 TGTGCCAGCAGTAGGACAGGGGTTACCTACGAGCAGTACTTC CASSRTGVTYEQYF
. TRBJ1-2 . TRBV12-3/TRBV12-4 TGTGCCAGCGAACGGGAGGCTGGTGGCTACACCTTC CASEREAGGYTF
. TRBJ1-4 once TRBV28 TGTGCCAGCAGTTCGCAAGGGGTAGCAACTAATGAAAAACTGTTTTTT CASSSQGVATNEKLFF
. TRBJ2-1 . TRBV29-1 TGCAGCGCACTAGGACAGACAGCCAATGAGCAGTTCTTC CSALGQTANEQFF
. TRBJ1-2 few TRBV6-5 TGTGCCACCCGAAAACGGGGTCGGGATGGCTACACCTTC CATRKRGRDGYTF
TRBD2 TRBJ2-3 . TRBV2 TGTGCCAGCAGTGAACTCCTAGCGGGGTGGGCCTCGGGCACAGATACGCAGTATTTT CASSELLAGWASGTDTQYF
. TRBJ1-1 . TRBV5-1 TGCGCCAGCAACATTGCCGGCTCTCTGAACAGGGCCGGCAGGGGCACTGAAGCTTTCTTT CASNIAGSLNRAGRGTEAFF
. TRBJ2-2 . TRBV7-9 TGTGCCAGCAGCCTGAACACCGGGGAGCTGTTTTTT CASSLNTGELFF
TRBD1 TRBJ2-3 . TRBV7-9 TGTGCCAGCAGCCTGGGACAGGGCACAGATACGCAGTATTTT CASSLGQGTDTQYF
. TRBJ2-1 . TRBV18 TGTGCCAGCTCATCTATTGGAATGGGGTTCCACGGGAGCCATGTCCTCTTC CASSSIGMGFHGSHVLF
TRBD1 TRBJ2-7 . TRBV18 TGTGCCAGCTCACCTACGAGGATAGGGACAGGGGCCTACGAGCAGTACTTC CASSPTRIGTGAYEQYF
. TRBJ2-1 . TRBV19 TGTGCCAGTAGTGACGGGGGCTCCTACAATGAGCAGTTCTTC CASSDGGSYNEQFF
. TRBJ1-5 . TRBV4-1 TGCGCCAGCAGCCAAGAAGCGGGGCAGCCCCAGCATTTT CASSQEAGQPQHF
. TRBJ1-1 . TRBV5-1 TGCGCCAGCAGCTTCGAACAGGGTACTGAAGCTTTCTTT CASSFEQGTEAFF
. TRBJ2-3 . TRBV7-2 TGTGCCAGCAGCCCAGGGGTCTTTACGCAGTATTTT CASSPGVFTQYF
. TRBJ1-1 . TRBV7-2 TGTGCCAGCAGCCCCCGCGGGGGGGGGAACACTGAAGCTTTCTTT CASSPRGGGNTEAFF
TRBD1 TRBJ2-7 . TRBV5-1 TGCGCCAGCAGCTCGCTGACAGGGGCCTCCTACGAGCAGTACTTC CASSSLTGASYEQYF
. TRBJ2-6 . TRBV23-1 TGCGCCAGCAGTCAATCGATCCGGAGGCCTGGGGCCAACGTCCTGACTTTC CASSQSIRRPGANVLTF
TRBD2 TRBJ2-1 . TRBV29-1 TGCAGCGTATCTAGGACTAGCGGGAGTAATGAGCAGTTCTTC CSVSRTSGSNEQFF
TRBD2 TRBJ2-3 . TRBV27 TGTGCCAGCAGTTGGGGACTATCGGGAGTCACAGATACGCAGTATTTT CASSWGLSGVTDTQYF
TRBD2 TRBJ2-3 . TRBV27 TGTGCCAGCAGTTTAGGGGGGGTGAGCACAGATACGCAGTATTTT CASSLGGVSTDTQYF
TRBD1 TRBJ2-5 . TRBV7-3 TGTGCCAGCAGCCGGACAGGAACTCAAGAGACCCAGTACTTC CASSRTGTQETQYF
TRBD1 TRBJ1-4 . TRBV7-9 TGTGCCAGCAGCACTGGACAGGGGGATGAAAAACTGTTTTTT CASSTGQGDEKLFF
TRBD2 TRBJ2-7 . TRBV7-9 TGTGCCAGCAGCTTAGCAGGGAGGGTTCCCCAATATCACTACGAGCAGTACTTC CASSLAGRVPQYHYEQYF
TRBD1 TRBJ1-1 . TRBV5-8 TGTGCCAGCAGCTCGGGGACAGGGTGGAAGGACACTGAAGCTTTCTTT CASSSGTGWKDTEAFF
. TRBJ1-4 . TRBV30 TGTGCCTGGAGTGGGCTCGGGAGCTATGAAAAACTGTTTTTT CAWSGLGSYEKLFF
TRBD1 TRBJ1-4 . TRBV3-1/TRBV3-2 TGTGCCAGCAGCCAGCCCCGGGACAGGGGAAATGAAAAACTGTTTTTT CASSQPRDRGNEKLFF
. TRBJ2-3 few TRBV4-1 TGCGCCAGCAGCCAAGTACTCTCTAGCACAGATACGCAGTATTTT CASSQVLSSTDTQYF
. TRBJ2-1 . TRBV21-1 TGTGCCAGCAGCAAAGTTGGTGGTAGCGGGAGCCTCACAAGGGGGGATGAGCAGTTCTTC CASSKVGGSGSLTRGDEQFF
TRBD1 TRBJ1-1 once TRBV29-1 TGCAGCGTTGTAGTAAGGGGGCTTGTCGACACTGAAGCTTTCTTT CSVVVRGLVDTEAFF
. TRBJ1-2 once TRBV5-6 TGTGCCAGCAGCTTGGGTGGAGGATTTTTTGGCTACACCTTC CASSLGGGFFGYTF
. TRBJ1-1 . TRBV10-3 TGTGCCATCCGAGGGAACACTGAAGCTTTCTTT CAIRGNTEAFF
TRBD2 TRBJ2-3 . TRBV7-2 TGTGCCAGCAGCTTAGGTAGCGGGGGGGCGAGAGATACGCAGTATTTT CASSLGSGGARDTQYF
TRBD1 TRBJ1-1 once TRBV19 TGTGCCAGTAGTAGAACAGGGGTGAACACTGAAGCTTTCTTT CASSRTGVNTEAFF
. TRBJ1-3 once TRBV6-5 TGTGCCAGCAGTTTCAGCGGGGCCAGAAACACCATATATTTT CASSFSGARNTIYF
. TRBJ1-3 . TRBV3-1/TRBV3-2 TGTGCCAGCAGCCATAGGAACAGACCCTCTGGAAACACCATATATTTT CASSHRNRPSGNTIYF
TRBD1 TRBJ1-2 few TRBV4-1 TGCGCCAGCGTGGGGACAGAAAAGATCTATGGCTACACCTTC CASVGTEKIYGYTF
. TRBJ2-1 . TRBV9 TGTGCCAGCAGCGTAGGCGTCGGGAGCTCCTACAATGAGCAGTTCTTC CASSVGVGSSYNEQFF
. TRBJ1-1 . TRBV29-1 TGCAGCGTTGAAGAACGGGGTATCAACACTGAAGCTTTCTTT CSVEERGINTEAFF
TRBD2 TRBJ2-2 . TRBV11-1 TGTGCCAGCAGCTTCACAGCGGGAGTTACCGGGGAGCTGTTTTTT CASSFTAGVTGELFF
TRBD1 TRBJ1-4 . TRBV18 TGTGCCAGCTCAACGACAGGGTTGGGTGAAAAACTGTTTTTT CASSTTGLGEKLFF
. TRBJ2-5 once TRBV11-2 TGTGCCAGCAGCTTAGATCTTATATCGGAGACCCAGTACTTC CASSLDLISETQYF
TRBD1 TRBJ1-2 . TRBV6-5 TGTGCCAGCAGTAGCGACAGGGGTTACACCTTC CASSSDRGYTF
TRBD2 TRBJ2-3 . TRBV7-3 TGTGCCAGCAGCTTAGGACTAGCGGGGGGTGAAGATACGCAGTATTTT CASSLGLAGGEDTQYF
. TRBJ1-5 . TRBV19 TGTGCCAGTAGTATTCGGGTTCAGCCCCAGCATTTT CASSIRVQPQHF